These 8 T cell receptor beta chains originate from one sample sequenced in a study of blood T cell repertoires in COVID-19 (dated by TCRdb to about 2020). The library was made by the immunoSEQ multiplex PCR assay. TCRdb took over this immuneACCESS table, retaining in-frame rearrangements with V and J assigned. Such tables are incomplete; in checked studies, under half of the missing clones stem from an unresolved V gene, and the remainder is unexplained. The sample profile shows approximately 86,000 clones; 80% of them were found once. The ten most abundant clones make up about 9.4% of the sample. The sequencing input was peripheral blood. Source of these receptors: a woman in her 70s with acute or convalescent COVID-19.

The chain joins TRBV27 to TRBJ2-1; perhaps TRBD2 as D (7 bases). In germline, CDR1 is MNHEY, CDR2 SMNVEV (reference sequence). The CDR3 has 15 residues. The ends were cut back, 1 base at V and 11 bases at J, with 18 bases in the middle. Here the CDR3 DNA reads TGTGCCAGCAGTTTATTAGGGGGGGGCCATCGTAAGCAGTTCTTC. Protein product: CASSLLGGGHRKQFF.

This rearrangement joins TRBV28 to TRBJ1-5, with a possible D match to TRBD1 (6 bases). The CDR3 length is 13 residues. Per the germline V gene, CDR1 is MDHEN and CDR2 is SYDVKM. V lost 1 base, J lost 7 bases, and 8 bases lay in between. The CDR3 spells CASSLYREQPQHF. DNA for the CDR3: TGTGCCAGCAGTTTATACAGGGAACAGCCCCAGCATTTT.

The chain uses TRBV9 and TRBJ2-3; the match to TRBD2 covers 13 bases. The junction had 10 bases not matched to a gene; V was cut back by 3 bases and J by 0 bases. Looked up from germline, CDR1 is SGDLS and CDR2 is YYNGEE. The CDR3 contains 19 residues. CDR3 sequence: CASSARLAGGGPSTDTQYF. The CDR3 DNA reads TGTGCCAGCAGCGCTAGACTAGCGGGGGGCGGACCTAGCACAGATACGCAGTATTTT.

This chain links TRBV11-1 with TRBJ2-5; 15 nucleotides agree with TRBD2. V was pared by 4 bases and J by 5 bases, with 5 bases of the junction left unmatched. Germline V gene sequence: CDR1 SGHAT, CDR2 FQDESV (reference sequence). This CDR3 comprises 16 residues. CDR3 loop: CASSSGLAGGPETQYF. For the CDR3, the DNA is TGTGCCAGCAGCTCCGGACTAGCGGGGGGGCCGGAGACCCAGTACTTC.

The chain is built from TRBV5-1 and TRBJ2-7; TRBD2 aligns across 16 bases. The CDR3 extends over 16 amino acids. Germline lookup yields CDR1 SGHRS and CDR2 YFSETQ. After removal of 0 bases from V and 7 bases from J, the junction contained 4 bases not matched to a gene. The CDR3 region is CASSLGGLAGGDEQYF. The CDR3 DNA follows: TGCGCCAGCAGCTTGGGGGGACTAGCGGGAGGGGATGAGCAGTACTTC.

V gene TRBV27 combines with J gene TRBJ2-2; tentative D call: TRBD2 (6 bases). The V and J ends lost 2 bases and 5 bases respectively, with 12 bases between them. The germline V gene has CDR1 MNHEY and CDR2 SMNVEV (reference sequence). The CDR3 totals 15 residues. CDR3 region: CASSLTGVGTGELFF. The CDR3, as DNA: TGTGCCAGCAGTTTAACGGGAGTTGGTACCGGGGAGCTGTTTTTT.

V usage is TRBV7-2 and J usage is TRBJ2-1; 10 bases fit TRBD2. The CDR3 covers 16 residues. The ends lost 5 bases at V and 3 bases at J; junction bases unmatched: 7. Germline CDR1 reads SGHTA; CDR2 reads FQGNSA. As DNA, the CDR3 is TGTGCCAGCAGCGATCGGACTAGCGGAGACTACAATGAGCAGTTCTTC. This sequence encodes CASSDRTSGDYNEQFF.

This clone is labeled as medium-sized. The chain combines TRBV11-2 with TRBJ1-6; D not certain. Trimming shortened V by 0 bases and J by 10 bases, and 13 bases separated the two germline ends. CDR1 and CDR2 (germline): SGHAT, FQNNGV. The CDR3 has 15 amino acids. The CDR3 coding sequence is TGTGCCAGCAGCTTAGATAGGATAGGTAGCTCACCCCTCCACTTT. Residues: CASSLDRIGSSPLHF.